This entry lists 10 T cell receptor beta chains sequenced from one sample in a study of cytomegalovirus exposure and HLA in healthy donors. Use of 60 Vbeta and 13 Jbeta primers characterized the PCR. Assay used: immunoSEQ multiplex PCR; TCRdb lists only in-frame clones, some missing. The sample records under 200,000 clones, 65% to 85% being singletons. Sequencing was carried out using PBMCs. These receptors came from a woman aged 50 to 60 in good health and CMV-seropositive.

This clone has just a few counts. This rearrangement joins TRBV30 to TRBJ2-7, with 7 positions matching TRBD2. With V trimmed by 1 base and J by 3 bases, 12 bases remained unmatched. CDR1 and CDR2 from the germline V gene are GTSNPN and SVGIG (reference sequence). This CDR3 spans 16 amino acids. The DNA of the CDR3 is TGTGCCTGGAGTGCCTTGTGGGCGGGGGATCGCTACGAGCAGTACTTC. Translating it yields CAWSALWAGDRYEQYF.

The chain links TRBV14 to TRBJ2-3; TRBD2 is a possible D gene (6 bases). Germline CDR1 is SGHDN and CDR2 is FVKESK. Deletions cut 0 bases from V and 0 bases from J, with 10 bases between. This CDR3 is built from 16 residues. The CDR3 loop reads CASSQDRAGSTDTQYF. CDR3 nucleotide sequence: TGTGCCAGCAGCCAAGACAGGGCGGGGAGCACAGATACGCAGTATTTT.

This chain links TRBV5-1 with TRBJ2-3; 8 bases agree with TRBD2. Germline trimming cut 2 bases from V and 6 bases from J; bases unmatched to any gene: 5. The CDR3 extends over 14 amino acids. Germline V gives CDR1 SGHRS, CDR2 YFSETQ. The CDR3 reads CASSFGGAGDTQYF. The DNA of the CDR3 is TGCGCCAGCAGCTTCGGGGGGGCGGGTGATACGCAGTATTTT.

V is TRBV11-2 and J is TRBJ2-7; D gene uncertain. The CDR3 is 10 residues long. V shed 4 bases and J shed 5 bases, with 3 bases lying between them. Germline lookup yields CDR1 SGHAT and CDR2 FQNNGV. CDR3 in DNA: TGTGCCAGCAGCTATAACGAGCAGTACTTC. It codes for CASSYNEQYF.

J is TRBJ2-3 and V is TRBV19; 7 nucleotides agree with TRBD1. Germline V gene data show CDR1 as LNHDA and CDR2 as SQIVND (reference sequence). V dropped 4 bases and J dropped 0; count of bases not matched to a gene: 1. This CDR3 is 14 amino acids long. CDR3: CASSTDRSTDTQYF. The CDR3 nucleotides are TGTGCCAGTAGTACGGACAGGAGCACAGATACGCAGTATTTT.

The V gene is TRBV4-1, the J gene TRBJ2-5, with TRBD2 as a possible D gene (6 bases). Germline V lookup: CDR1 MGHRA, CDR2 YSYEKL. The CDR3 covers 15 residues. The germline V and J ends were trimmed by 4 bases and 1 base, with 13 bases remaining between them. The CDR3 loop is CASSPAWGVQETQYF. The CDR3 DNA sequence: TGCGCCAGCAGCCCCGCCTGGGGGGTCCAAGAGACCCAGTACTTC.

The rearrangement joins TRBV30 to TRBJ2-7; 7 bases are a match to TRBD2. Trimming cost V 2 bases and J 5 bases; bases outside gene matches: 9. The CDR3 has 14 amino acids. Germline CDR1 GTSNPN, CDR2 SVGIG (reference sequence). CDR3 bases: TGTGCCTGGAGTCGAGGCCTAGCGGTCAACGAGCAGTACTTC. It is translated as CAWSRGLAVNEQYF. Drawing the rest from reference TRBV30 and TRBJ2-7, the complete variable domain is SQTIHQWPATLVQPVGSPLSLECTVEGTSNPNLYWYRQAAGRGLQLLFYSVGIGQISSEVPQNLSASRPQDRQFILSSKKLLLSDSGFYLCAWSRGLAVNEQYFGPGTRLTVT.

The chain is built from TRBV9 and TRBJ2-1; weak D call: TRBD1 (5 bases). This CDR3 is 15 amino acids long. The V and J ends lost 0 bases and 6 bases respectively, with 13 bases between them. Germline assignment: CDR1 SGDLS and CDR2 YYNGEE. The CDR3 reads CASSVAPQGTNEQFF. The CDR3 DNA sequence: TGTGCCAGCAGCGTAGCGCCGCAGGGCACCAATGAGCAGTTCTTC.

The chain has TRBV7-2 and TRBJ2-5; D unresolved. This CDR3 is 14 amino acids long. Germline V gene lookup returns CDR1 SGHTA and CDR2 FQGNSA. V was cut by 3 bases and J by 5 bases, with 13 bases left in between. CDR3 nucleotide sequence: TGTGCCAGCAGCTTCCTAACGATGGTCGAGACCCAGTACTTC. It specifies CASSFLTMVETQYF. The complete variable domain, with remaining parts taken from reference TRBV7-2 and TRBJ2-5, reads GAGVSQSPSNKVTEKGKDVELRCDPISGHTALYWYRQSLGQGLEFLIYFQGNSAPDKSGLPSDRFSAERTGGSVSTLTIQRTQQEDSAVYLCASSFLTMVETQYFGPGTRLLVL.

The V and J genes are TRBV18 and TRBJ2-7, with D perhaps TRBD2 (6 bases). Germline-derived CDR1 and CDR2 are KGHSH and LQKENI. The CDR3 totals 16 residues. V shed 1 base and J shed 0 bases, with 13 bases lying between them. CDR3 amino acids: CASSPLGGDNSYEQYF. The CDR3 nucleotides read TGTGCCAGCTCACCACTAGGAGGGGATAACTCCTACGAGCAGTACTTC.